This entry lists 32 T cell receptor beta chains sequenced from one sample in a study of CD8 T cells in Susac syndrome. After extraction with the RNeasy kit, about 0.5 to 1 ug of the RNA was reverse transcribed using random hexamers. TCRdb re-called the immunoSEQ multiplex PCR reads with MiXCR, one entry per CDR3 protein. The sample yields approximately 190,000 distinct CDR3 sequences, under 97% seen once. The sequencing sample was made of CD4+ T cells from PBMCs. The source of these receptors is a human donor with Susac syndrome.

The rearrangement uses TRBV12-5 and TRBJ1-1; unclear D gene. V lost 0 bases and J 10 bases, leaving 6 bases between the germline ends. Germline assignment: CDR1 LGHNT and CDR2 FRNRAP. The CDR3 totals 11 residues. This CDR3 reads CASGLVARAFF. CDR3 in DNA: TGTGCTAGTGGTTTGGTAGCTCGAGCTTTCTTT.

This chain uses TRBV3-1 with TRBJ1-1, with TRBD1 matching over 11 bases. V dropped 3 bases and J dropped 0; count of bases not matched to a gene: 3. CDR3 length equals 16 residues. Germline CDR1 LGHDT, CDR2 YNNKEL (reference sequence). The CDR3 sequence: CASSQGQGGMNTEAFF. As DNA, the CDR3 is TGTGCCAGCAGCCAGGGACAGGGGGGGATGAACACTGAAGCTTTCTTT.

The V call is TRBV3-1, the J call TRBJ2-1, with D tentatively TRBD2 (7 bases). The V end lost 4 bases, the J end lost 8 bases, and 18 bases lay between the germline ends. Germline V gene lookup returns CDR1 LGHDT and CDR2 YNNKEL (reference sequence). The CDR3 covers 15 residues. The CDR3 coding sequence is TGTGCCAGCAGCCCGCCCGGCCGGGGGGCCGATGAGCAGTTCTTC. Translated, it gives CASSPPGRGADEQFF.

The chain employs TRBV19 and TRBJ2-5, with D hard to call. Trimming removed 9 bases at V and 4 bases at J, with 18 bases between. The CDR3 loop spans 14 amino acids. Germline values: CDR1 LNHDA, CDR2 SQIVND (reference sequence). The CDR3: CASRLNNDGETQYF. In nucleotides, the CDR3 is TGTGCCAGCAGACTTAACAACGACGGAGAGACCCAGTACTTC.

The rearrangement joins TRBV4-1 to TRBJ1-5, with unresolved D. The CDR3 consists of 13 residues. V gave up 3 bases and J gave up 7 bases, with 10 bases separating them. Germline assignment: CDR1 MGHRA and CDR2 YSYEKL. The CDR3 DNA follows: TGCGCCAGCAGCCAGGCGACGCAGCAGCCCCAGCATTTT. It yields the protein CASSQATQQPQHF.

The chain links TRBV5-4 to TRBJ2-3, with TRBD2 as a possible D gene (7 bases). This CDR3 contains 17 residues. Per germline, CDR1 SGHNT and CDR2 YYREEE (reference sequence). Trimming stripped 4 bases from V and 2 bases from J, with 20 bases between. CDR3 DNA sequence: TGTGCCAGCAGCAGAGAGCCGCGCGGGGGCTACACAGATACGCAGTATTTT. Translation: CASSREPRGGYTDTQYF.

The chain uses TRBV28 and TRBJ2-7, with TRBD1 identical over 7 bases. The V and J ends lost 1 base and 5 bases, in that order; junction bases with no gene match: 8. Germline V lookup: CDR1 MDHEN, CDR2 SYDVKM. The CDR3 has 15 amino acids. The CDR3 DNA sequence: TGTGCCAGCAGTTTATTGGGACAGTTGTCCCACGAGCAGTACTTC. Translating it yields CASSLLGQLSHEQYF. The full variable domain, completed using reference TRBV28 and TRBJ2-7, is DVKVTQSSRYLVKRTGEKVFLECVQDMDHENMFWYRQDPGLGLRLIYFSYDVKMKEKGDIPEGYSVSREKKERFSLILESASTNQTSMYLCASSLLGQLSHEQYFGPGTRLTVT.

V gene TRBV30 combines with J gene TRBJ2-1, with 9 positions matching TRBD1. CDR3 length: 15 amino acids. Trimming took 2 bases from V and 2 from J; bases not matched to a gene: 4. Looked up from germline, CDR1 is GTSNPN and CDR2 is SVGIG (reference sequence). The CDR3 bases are TGTGCCTGGAGTACGGGACAGGGAGCCTACAATGAGCAGTTCTTC. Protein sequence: CAWSTGQGAYNEQFF.

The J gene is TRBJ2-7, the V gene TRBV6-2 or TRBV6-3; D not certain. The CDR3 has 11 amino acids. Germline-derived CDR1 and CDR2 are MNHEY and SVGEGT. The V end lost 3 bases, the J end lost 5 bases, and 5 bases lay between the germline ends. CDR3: CASSYSHEQYF. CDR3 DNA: TGTGCCAGCAGTTATTCCCACGAGCAGTACTTC.

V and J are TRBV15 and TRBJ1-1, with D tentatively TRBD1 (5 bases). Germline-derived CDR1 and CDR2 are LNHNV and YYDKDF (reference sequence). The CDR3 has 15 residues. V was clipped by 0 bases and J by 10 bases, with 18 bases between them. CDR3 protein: CATSRDLGSRGGAFF. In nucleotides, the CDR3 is TGTGCCACCAGCAGAGATCTGGGGTCTCGGGGGGGAGCTTTCTTT.

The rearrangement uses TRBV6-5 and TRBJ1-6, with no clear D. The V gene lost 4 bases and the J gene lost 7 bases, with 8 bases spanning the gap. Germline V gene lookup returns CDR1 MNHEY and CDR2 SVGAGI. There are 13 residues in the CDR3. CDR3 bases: TGTGCCAGCAGTTCCCCTGGAAATTCACCCCTCCACTTT. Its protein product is CASSSPGNSPLHF.

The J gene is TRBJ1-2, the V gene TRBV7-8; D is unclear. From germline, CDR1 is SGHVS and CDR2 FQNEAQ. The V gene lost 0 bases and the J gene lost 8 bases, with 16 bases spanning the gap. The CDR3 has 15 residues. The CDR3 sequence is CASSLAEYFTEGYTF. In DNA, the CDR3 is TGTGCCAGCAGCTTAGCCGAGTACTTTACGGAGGGCTACACCTTC.

The CDR3 DNA is TGTGCCAGCAGCTCCCCTCTAGACAATGAGCAGTTCTTC. Encoded protein: CASSSPLDNEQFF. V gene TRBV7-3 combines with J gene TRBJ2-1; D is unclear. V was clipped by 4 bases and J by 5 bases, with 9 bases between them. Germline assignment: CDR1 SGHTA and CDR2 FQGTGA. This CDR3 is 13 amino acids long.

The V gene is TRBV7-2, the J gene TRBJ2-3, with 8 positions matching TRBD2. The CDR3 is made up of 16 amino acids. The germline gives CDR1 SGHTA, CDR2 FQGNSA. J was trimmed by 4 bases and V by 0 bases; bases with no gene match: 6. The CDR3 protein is CASSLAVASGSDTQYF. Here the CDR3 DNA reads TGTGCCAGCAGCTTAGCGGTGGCTAGCGGGTCAGATACGCAGTATTTT.

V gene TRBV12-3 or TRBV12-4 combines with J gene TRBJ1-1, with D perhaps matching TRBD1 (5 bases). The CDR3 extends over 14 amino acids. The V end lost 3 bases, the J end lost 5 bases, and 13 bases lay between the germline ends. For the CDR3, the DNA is TGTGCCAGCAGTTTTGACAGATACAAGACTGAAGCTTTCTTT. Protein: CASSFDRYKTEAFF.

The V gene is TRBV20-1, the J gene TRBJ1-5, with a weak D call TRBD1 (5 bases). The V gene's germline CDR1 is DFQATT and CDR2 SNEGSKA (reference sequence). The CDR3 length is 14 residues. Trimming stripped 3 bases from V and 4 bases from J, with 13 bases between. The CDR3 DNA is TGCAGTGCTAGCGGGGGTAGGGGTAATCAGCCCCAGCATTTT. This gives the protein CSASGGRGNQPQHF.

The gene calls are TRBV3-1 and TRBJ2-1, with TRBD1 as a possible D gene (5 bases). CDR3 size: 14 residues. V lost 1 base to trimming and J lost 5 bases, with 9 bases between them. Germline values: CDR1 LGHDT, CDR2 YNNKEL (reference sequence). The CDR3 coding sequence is TGTGCCAGCAGCCAAGTCCAGGGTGACAATGAGCAGTTCTTC. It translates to CASSQVQGDNEQFF.

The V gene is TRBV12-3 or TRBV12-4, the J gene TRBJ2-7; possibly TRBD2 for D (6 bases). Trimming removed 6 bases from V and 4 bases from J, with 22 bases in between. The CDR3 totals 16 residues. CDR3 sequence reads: CASSRRTPRDSYEQYF. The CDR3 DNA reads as TGTGCCAGCAGCCGACGCACCCCAAGGGACTCATACGAGCAGTACTTC.

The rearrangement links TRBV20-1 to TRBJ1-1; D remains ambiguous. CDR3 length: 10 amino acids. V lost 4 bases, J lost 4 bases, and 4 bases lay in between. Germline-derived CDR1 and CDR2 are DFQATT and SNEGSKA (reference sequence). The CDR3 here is CSAKGTEAFF. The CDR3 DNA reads TGCAGTGCTAAAGGCACTGAAGCTTTCTTT.

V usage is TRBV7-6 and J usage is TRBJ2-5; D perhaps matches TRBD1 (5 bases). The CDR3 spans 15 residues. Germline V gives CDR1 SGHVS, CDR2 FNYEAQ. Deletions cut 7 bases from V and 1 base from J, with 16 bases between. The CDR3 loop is CASKNKGFRQETQYF. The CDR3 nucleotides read TGTGCCAGCAAGAATAAGGGGTTCCGCCAAGAGACCCAGTACTTC. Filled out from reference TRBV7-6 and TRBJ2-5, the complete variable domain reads GAGVSQSPRYKVTKRGQDVALRCDPISGHVSLYWYRQALGQGPEFLTYFNYEAQQDKSGLPNDRFSAERPEGSISTLTIQRTEQRDSAMYRCASKNKGFRQETQYFGPGTRLLVL.

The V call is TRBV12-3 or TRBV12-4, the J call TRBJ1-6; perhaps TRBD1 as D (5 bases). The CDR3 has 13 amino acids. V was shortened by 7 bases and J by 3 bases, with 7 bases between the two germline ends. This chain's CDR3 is CASTDSYNSPLHF. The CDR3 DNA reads TGTGCCAGCACCGACAGCTATAATTCACCCCTCCACTTT.

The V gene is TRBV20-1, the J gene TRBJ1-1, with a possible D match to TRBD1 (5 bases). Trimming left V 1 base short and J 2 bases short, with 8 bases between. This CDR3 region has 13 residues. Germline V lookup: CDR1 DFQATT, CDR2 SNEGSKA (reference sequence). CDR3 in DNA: TGCAGTGCTAGAGGACAGCACAACACTGAAGCTTTCTTT. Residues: CSARGQHNTEAFF.

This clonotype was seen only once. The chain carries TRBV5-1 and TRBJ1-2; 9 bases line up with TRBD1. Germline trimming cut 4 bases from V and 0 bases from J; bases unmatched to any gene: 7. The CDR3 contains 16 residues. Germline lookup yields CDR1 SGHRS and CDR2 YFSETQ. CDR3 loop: CASSPYTGGANYGYTF. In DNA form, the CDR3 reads TGCGCCAGCAGCCCCTACACAGGGGGCGCTAACTATGGCTACACCTTC.

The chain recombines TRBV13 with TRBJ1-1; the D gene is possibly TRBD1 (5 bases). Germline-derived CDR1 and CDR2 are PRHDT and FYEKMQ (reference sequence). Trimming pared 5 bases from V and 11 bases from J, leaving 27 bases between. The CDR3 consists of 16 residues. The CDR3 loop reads CASSPPIQGRSSIAFF. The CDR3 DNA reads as TGTGCCAGCAGCCCTCCGATTCAGGGACGAAGTTCGATTGCTTTCTTT. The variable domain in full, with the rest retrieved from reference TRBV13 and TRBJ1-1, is AAGVIQSPRHLIKEKRETATLKCYPIPRHDTVYWYQQGPGQDPQFLISFYEKMQSDKGSIPDRFSAQQFSDYHSELNMSSLELGDSALYFCASSPPIQGRSSIAFFGQGTRLTVV.

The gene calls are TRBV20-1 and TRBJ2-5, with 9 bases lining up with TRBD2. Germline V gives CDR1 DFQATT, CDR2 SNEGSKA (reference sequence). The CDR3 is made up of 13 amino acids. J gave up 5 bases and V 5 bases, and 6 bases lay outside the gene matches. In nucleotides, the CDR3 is TGCAGTGCTTTGAGCGGGGGGCAGGAGACCCAGTACTTC. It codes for CSALSGGQETQYF.

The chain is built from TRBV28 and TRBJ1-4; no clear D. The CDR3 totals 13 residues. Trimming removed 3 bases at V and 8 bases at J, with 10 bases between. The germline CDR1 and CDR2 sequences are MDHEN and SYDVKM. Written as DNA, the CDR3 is TGTGCCAGCAGTTTGAGACCCCGGGAAAAACTGTTTTTT. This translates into CASSLRPREKLFF.

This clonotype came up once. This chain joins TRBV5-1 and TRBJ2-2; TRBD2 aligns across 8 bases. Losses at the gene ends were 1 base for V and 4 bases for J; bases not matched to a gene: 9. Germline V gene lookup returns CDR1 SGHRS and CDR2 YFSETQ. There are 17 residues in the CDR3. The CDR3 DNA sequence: TGCGCCAGCAGCTTGTCGCTCGGGACTAGGACCACCGGGGAGCTGTTTTTT. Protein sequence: CASSLSLGTRTTGELFF. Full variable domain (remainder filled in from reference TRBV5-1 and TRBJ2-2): KAGVTQTPRYLIKTRGQQVTLSCSPISGHRSVSWYQQTPGQGLQFLFEYFSETQRNKGNFPGRFSGRQFSNSRSEMNVSTLELGDSALYLCASSLSLGTRTTGELFFGEGSRLTVL.

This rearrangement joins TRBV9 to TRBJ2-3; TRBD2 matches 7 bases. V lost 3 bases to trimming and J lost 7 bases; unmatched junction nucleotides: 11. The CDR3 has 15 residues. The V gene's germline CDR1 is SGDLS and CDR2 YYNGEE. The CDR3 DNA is TGTGCCAGCAGCGCTGATGGGGGGGGGATAAATACGCAGTATTTT. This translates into CASSADGGGINTQYF.

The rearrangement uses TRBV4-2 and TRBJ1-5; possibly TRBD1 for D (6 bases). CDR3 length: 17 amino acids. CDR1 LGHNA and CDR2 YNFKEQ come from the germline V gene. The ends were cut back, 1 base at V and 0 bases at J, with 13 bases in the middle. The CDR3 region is CASSQGDKRYSNQPQHF. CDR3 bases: TGTGCCAGCAGCCAAGGGGACAAGCGATATAGCAATCAGCCCCAGCATTTT.

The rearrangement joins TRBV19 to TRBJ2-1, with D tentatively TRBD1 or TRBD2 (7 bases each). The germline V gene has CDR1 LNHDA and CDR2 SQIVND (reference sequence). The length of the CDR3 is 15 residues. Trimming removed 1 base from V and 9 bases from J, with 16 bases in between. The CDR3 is CASSIVTGEGGEQFF. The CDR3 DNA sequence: TGTGCCAGTAGTATAGTTACAGGGGAGGGAGGTGAGCAGTTCTTC.

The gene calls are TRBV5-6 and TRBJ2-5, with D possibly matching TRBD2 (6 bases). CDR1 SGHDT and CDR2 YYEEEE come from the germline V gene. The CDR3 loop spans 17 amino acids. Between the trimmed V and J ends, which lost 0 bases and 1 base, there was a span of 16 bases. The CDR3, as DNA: TGTGCCAGCAGCTTGGAGGGCGGGATTGGGTTCCAAGAGACCCAGTACTTC. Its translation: CASSLEGGIGFQETQYF.

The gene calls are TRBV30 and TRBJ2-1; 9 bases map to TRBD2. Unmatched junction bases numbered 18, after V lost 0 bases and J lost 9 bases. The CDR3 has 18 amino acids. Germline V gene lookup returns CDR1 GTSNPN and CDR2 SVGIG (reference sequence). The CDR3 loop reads CAWSVRGSAGGSWGEQFF. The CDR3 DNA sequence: TGTGCCTGGAGTGTACGAGGGTCAGCGGGGGGATCATGGGGTGAGCAGTTCTTC.